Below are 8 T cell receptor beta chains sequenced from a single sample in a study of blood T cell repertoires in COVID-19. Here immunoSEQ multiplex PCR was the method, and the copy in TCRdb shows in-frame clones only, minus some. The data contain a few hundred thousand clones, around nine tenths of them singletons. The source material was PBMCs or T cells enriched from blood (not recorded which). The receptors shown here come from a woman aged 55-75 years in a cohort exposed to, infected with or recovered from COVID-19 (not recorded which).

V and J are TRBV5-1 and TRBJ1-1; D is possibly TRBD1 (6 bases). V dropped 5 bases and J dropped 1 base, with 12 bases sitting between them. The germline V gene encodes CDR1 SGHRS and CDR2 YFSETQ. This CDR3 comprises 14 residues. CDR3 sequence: CASRRGNGNTEAFF. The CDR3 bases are TGCGCCAGCAGAAGGGGGAATGGGAACACTGAAGCTTTCTTT. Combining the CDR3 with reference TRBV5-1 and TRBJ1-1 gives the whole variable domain KAGVTQTPRYLIKTRGQQVTLSCSPISGHRSVSWYQQTPGQGLQFLFEYFSETQRNKGNFPGRFSGRQFSNSRSEMNVSTLELGDSALYLCASRRGNGNTEAFFGQGTRLTVV.

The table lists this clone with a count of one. CDR3: CASALGGAGSYEQYF. The CDR3 DNA sequence: TGTGCCAGCGCCCTGGGGGGGGCCGGTTCCTACGAGCAGTACTTC. This rearrangement joins TRBV7-3 to TRBJ2-7; perhaps TRBD2 as D (7 bases). The V gene's germline CDR1 is SGHTA and CDR2 FQGTGA. CDR3 length: 15 residues. V gave up 8 bases and J gave up 1 base, with 18 bases separating them.

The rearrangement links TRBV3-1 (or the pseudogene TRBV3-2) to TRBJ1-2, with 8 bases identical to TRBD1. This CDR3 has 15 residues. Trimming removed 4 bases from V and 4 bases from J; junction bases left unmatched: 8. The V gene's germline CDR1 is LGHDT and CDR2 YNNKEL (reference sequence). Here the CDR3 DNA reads TGTGCCAGCAGCCGAGCAGGGGGCGCTTTCTATGGCTACACCTTC. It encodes CASSRAGGAFYGYTF.

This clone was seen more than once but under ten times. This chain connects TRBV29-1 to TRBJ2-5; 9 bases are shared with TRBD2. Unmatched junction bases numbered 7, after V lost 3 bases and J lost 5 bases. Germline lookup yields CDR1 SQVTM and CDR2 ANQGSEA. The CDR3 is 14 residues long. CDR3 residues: CSVDGLAGKETQYF. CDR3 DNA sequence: TGCAGCGTTGATGGCCTAGCGGGGAAGGAGACCCAGTACTTC.

The CDR3: CASSQDLGQRAYNEQFF. CDR3 sequence (DNA): TGTGCCAGCAGCCAAGATTTGGGACAGCGGGCCTACAATGAGCAGTTCTTC. This rearrangement joins TRBV4-2 to TRBJ2-1, with D perhaps TRBD1 (7 bases). Trimming stripped 0 bases from V and 2 bases from J, with 14 bases between. The germline gives CDR1 LGHNA, CDR2 YNFKEQ. CDR3 length: 17 amino acids.

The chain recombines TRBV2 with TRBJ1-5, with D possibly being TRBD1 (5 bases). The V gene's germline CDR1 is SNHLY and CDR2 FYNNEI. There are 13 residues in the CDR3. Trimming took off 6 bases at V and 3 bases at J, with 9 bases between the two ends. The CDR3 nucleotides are TGTGCCAGCAGACAGGAACTCAATCAGCCCCAGCATTTT. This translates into CASRQELNQPQHF.

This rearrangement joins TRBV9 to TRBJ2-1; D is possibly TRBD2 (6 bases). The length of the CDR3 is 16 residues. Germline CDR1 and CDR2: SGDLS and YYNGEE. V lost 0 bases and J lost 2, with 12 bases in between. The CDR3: CASSVEGRDAYNEQFF. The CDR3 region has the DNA TGTGCCAGCAGCGTAGAGGGGCGGGATGCCTACAATGAGCAGTTCTTC.

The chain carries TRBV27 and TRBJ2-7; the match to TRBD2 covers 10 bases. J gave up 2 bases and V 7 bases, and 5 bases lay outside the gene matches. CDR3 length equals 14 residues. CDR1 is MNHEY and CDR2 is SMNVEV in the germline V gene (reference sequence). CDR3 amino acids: CASKTSGNPYEQYF. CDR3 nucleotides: TGTGCCAGCAAAACTAGCGGGAATCCCTACGAGCAGTACTTC.